This T cell receptor beta chain was identified in a study of blood T cell repertoires in COVID-19. Across the study: Specimens from acute and convalescent COVID-19 originated in the United States, Italy and Spain.

Per the study methods: The assay estimated nucleated cells by amplifying reference gene primers. Sequencing was performed with immunoSEQ multiplex PCR; in TCRdb, only in-frame clones are kept and a portion is missing. V, J and clone size derive from that table, while D and trimming were established from the DNA sequence. There are more than 35,000 clones in the sample; about 80% occur only once, and about 14% lies in the top ten. With 6 bases clipped from V and 7 bases from J, the junction kept 13 bases outside the gene matches. CDR1 and CDR2 (germline): MNHNY, SVGAGI (reference sequence). There are 16 residues in the CDR3.

The chain joins TRBV6-6 to TRBJ1-5, with 9 bases identical to TRBD1. The specimen was peripheral blood. The clonotype comes from a man aged 50 or older with active or convalescent COVID-19. CDR3 sequence: CASRLQGAGNPQPQHF. The CDR3 DNA reads TGTGCCAGCAGACTACAGGGGGCGGGCAACCCCCAGCCCCAGCATTTT.